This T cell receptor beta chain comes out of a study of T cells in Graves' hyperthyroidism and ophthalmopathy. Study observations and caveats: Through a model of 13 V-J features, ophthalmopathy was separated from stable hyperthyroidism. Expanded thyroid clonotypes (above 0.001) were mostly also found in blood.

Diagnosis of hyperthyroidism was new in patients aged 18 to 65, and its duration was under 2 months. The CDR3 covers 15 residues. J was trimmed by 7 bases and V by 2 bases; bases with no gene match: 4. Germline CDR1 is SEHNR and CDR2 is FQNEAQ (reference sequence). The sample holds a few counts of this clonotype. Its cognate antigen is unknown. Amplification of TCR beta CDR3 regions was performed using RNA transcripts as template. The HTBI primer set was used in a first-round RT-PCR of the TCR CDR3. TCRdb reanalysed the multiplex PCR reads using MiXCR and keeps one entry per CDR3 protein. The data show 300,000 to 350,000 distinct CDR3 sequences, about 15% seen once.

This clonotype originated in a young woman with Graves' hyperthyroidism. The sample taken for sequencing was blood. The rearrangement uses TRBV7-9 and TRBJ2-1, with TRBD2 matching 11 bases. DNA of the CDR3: TGTGCCAGCAGCTTAACTAGCGGGAGATTTAATGAGCAGTTCTTC. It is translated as CASSLTSGRFNEQFF.